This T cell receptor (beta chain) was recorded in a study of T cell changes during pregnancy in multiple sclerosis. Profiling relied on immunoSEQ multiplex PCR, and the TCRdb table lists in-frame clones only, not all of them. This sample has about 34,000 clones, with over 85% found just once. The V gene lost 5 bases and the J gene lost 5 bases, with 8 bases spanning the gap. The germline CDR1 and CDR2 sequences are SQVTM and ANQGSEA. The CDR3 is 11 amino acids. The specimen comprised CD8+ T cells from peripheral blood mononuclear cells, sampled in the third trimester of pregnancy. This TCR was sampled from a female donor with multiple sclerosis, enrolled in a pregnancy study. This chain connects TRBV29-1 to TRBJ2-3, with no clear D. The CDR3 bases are TGCAGCGTTCCCGGGTTAGATACGCAGTATTTT. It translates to CSVPGLDTQYF.